The rows below give T cell receptor beta chains drawn from one sample of a study of T-cell reconstitution after alpha-beta-depleted transplantation in children. TCRdb fed the PCR reads into MiXCR, producing one record per CDR3 protein. Seen here are nearly 350,000 distinct CDR3 sequences, 15% to 20% observed once, and the top ten hold roughly 40%. The sequencing here drew on PBMCs, mostly from graft donor cells, taken 360 days after TCRalphabeta/CD19-depleted stem cell transplant. These TCRs come from a male patient under 10 years old who had a stem cell transplant for acute lymphoblastic leukemia, so the T cells may come from the graft donor. Both conserved end residues are part of each CDR3. Each record gives: CDR3 DNA, CDR3 protein, V gene, clone size, D gene, J gene. The D gene is left open where the match is weak. A row's size may be missing; if present it is once, few, many or a size class.

CDR3nt: TGTGCCAGCAGGCAGGGGGTACTGAACACTGAAGCTTTCTTT
CDR3aa: CASRQGVLNTEAFF
v_gene: TRBV2
abundance: .
d_gene: TRBD1
j_gene: TRBJ1-1

CDR3nt: TGTGCCAGCAGCCAATCCCGGGGGTGGTCCTACGAGCAGTACTTC
CDR3aa: CASSQSRGWSYEQYF
v_gene: TRBV4-2
abundance: .
d_gene: .
j_gene: TRBJ2-7

CDR3nt: TGTGCCAGCAGTTTTACTAGCGGGAGCTACAATGAGCAGTTCTTC
CDR3aa: CASSFTSGSYNEQFF
v_gene: TRBV12-3/TRBV12-4
abundance: many
d_gene: TRBD2
j_gene: TRBJ2-1

CDR3nt: TGCAGTGCGTCCCACGGGCCCTATGGCTACACCTTC
CDR3aa: CSASHGPYGYTF
v_gene: TRBV20-1
abundance: .
d_gene: .
j_gene: TRBJ1-2

CDR3nt: TGCGCCAGCAGCCGCCCGGAGGGCAATAACGAGCAGTACTTC
CDR3aa: CASSRPEGNNEQYF
v_gene: TRBV10-2
abundance: .
d_gene: .
j_gene: TRBJ2-7

CDR3nt: TGCAGCGTACAAGGGGGGCTAGCCAAAAACATTCAGTACTTC
CDR3aa: CSVQGGLAKNIQYF
v_gene: TRBV29-1
abundance: many
d_gene: .
j_gene: TRBJ2-4

CDR3nt: TGTGCCAGCAGTGAATCTGCTCGGGCGCGGAACGAGCAGTACTTC
CDR3aa: CASSESARARNEQYF
v_gene: TRBV12-3/TRBV12-4
abundance: .
d_gene: .
j_gene: TRBJ2-7

CDR3nt: TGCGCCAGCAGCCAAGGTAGGGGAGGGCCTGAAGCTTTCTTT
CDR3aa: CASSQGRGGPEAFF
v_gene: TRBV4-3
abundance: .
d_gene: .
j_gene: TRBJ1-1

CDR3nt: TGTGCCAGCAGCCCCTCTCCCTTTGGGATGAATAGGAACAATGAGCAGTTCTTC
CDR3aa: CASSPSPFGMNRNNEQFF
v_gene: TRBV7-3
abundance: .
d_gene: .
j_gene: TRBJ2-1

CDR3nt: TGTGCCAGCATTGGTCAGGGGCAAGAGACCCAGTACTTC
CDR3aa: CASIGQGQETQYF
v_gene: TRBV12-3/TRBV12-4
abundance: few
d_gene: .
j_gene: TRBJ2-5

CDR3nt: TGTGCCAGCAGTTTGAGGGTCGAGGTGAACACTGAAGCTTTCTTT
CDR3aa: CASSLRVEVNTEAFF
v_gene: TRBV12-3/TRBV12-4
abundance: many
d_gene: .
j_gene: TRBJ1-1

CDR3nt: TGTGCCAGCAGTTGGAGCTCTGGAAACACCATATATTTT
CDR3aa: CASSWSSGNTIYF
v_gene: TRBV12-3/TRBV12-4
abundance: few
d_gene: .
j_gene: TRBJ1-3

CDR3nt: TGCAGTGCAACCGAGCGGGAAAGATGCTACTTC
CDR3aa: CSATERERCYF
v_gene: TRBV20-1
abundance: .
d_gene: TRBD2
j_gene: TRBJ2-7

CDR3nt: TGCGCCAGCAGCCTTGCACTTACAGGGGGTGCCTACAATGAGCAGTTCTTC
CDR3aa: CASSLALTGGAYNEQFF
v_gene: TRBV4-1
abundance: few
d_gene: TRBD1
j_gene: TRBJ2-1

CDR3nt: TGCAGTGATCACAGGGGGTTCTACGAGCAGTACTTC
CDR3aa: CSDHRGFYEQYF
v_gene: TRBV20-1
abundance: .
d_gene: TRBD1
j_gene: TRBJ2-7

CDR3nt: TGTGCCAGCAGCGTAGGACGGAGCTCCTACGAGCAGTACTTC
CDR3aa: CASSVGRSSYEQYF
v_gene: TRBV7-2
abundance: many
d_gene: .
j_gene: TRBJ2-7

CDR3nt: TGCAGCGTTGAAGATCTGGGACAGGGGGCTAACTACAATGAGCAGTTCTTC
CDR3aa: CSVEDLGQGANYNEQFF
v_gene: TRBV29-1
abundance: .
d_gene: TRBD1
j_gene: TRBJ2-1

CDR3nt: TGTGCCAGCAGTGAACAGCAGGGTCACACCTACGAGCAGTACTTC
CDR3aa: CASSEQQGHTYEQYF
v_gene: TRBV2
abundance: .
d_gene: .
j_gene: TRBJ2-7

CDR3nt: TGTGCCAGCAGAGACGGATTGCGGGAGACCCAGTACTTC
CDR3aa: CASRDGLRETQYF
v_gene: TRBV2
abundance: few
d_gene: .
j_gene: TRBJ2-5

CDR3nt: TGCAGTGCTAACCGGAGGGCTAGCTACAATGAGCAGTTCTTC
CDR3aa: CSANRRASYNEQFF
v_gene: TRBV20-1
abundance: many
d_gene: .
j_gene: TRBJ2-1

CDR3nt: TGTGCCAGCAGAACGTCGGCCCTAGAGCCCCTCGAGCAGTACTTC
CDR3aa: CASRTSALEPLEQYF
v_gene: TRBV28
abundance: few
d_gene: .
j_gene: TRBJ2-7

CDR3nt: TGCGCCAGCAGCTTCCACCCGGGGGAGCGGCAGCCTTTTCTGGATACGCAGTATTTT
CDR3aa: CASSFHPGERQPFLDTQYF
v_gene: TRBV4-3
abundance: few
d_gene: .
j_gene: TRBJ2-3

CDR3nt: TGTGCCAGCTCACCACGTCCAGGGTTTTCCCTACATCAGCCCCAGCATTTT
CDR3aa: CASSPRPGFSLHQPQHF
v_gene: TRBV18
abundance: many
d_gene: .
j_gene: TRBJ1-5

CDR3nt: TGCAGTGCGGGAACGGGACTACGCTACGAGCAGTACTTC
CDR3aa: CSAGTGLRYEQYF
v_gene: TRBV20-1
abundance: few
d_gene: TRBD2
j_gene: TRBJ2-7

CDR3nt: TGTGCCAGCAGTCTAGGTAGCGGGGGGAACACCGGGGAGCTGTTTTTT
CDR3aa: CASSLGSGGNTGELFF
v_gene: TRBV6-5
abundance: many
d_gene: TRBD2
j_gene: TRBJ2-2

CDR3nt: TGTGCCAGCAGGGAGAGGGGTGCAGATACGCAGTATTTT
CDR3aa: CASRERGADTQYF
v_gene: TRBV6-6
abundance: .
d_gene: .
j_gene: TRBJ2-3

CDR3nt: TGCGCCAGCAACCCCTTTGGGGGAGGGCAAGAGACCCAGTACTTC
CDR3aa: CASNPFGGGQETQYF
v_gene: TRBV10-2
abundance: .
d_gene: TRBD2
j_gene: TRBJ2-5

CDR3nt: TGTGCCATCAGTCCTCGGCTCGGGAGCTCCTACAATGAGCAGTTCTTC
CDR3aa: CAISPRLGSSYNEQFF
v_gene: TRBV10-3
abundance: many
d_gene: .
j_gene: TRBJ2-1

CDR3nt: TGTGCCAGCAGCTTACAAGGGCTTAATGAAAAACTGTTTTTT
CDR3aa: CASSLQGLNEKLFF
v_gene: TRBV7-2
abundance: few
d_gene: .
j_gene: TRBJ1-4

CDR3nt: TGTGCCAGCAGTACAGGGGGCTCTGGCTACGAGCAGTACTTC
CDR3aa: CASSTGGSGYEQYF
v_gene: TRBV13
abundance: .
d_gene: TRBD1
j_gene: TRBJ2-7

CDR3nt: TGCGCCAGCAGCTTGGATCCTAGCGGGAGGGCCACCACCGGGGAGCTGTTTTTT
CDR3aa: CASSLDPSGRATTGELFF
v_gene: TRBV5-1
abundance: .
d_gene: TRBD2
j_gene: TRBJ2-2

CDR3nt: TGTGCCAGCAGTTTATCCCCGGAGGGCCCCAGCAATGAGCAGTTCTTC
CDR3aa: CASSLSPEGPSNEQFF
v_gene: TRBV28
abundance: .
d_gene: .
j_gene: TRBJ2-1

CDR3nt: TGTGCCACCGGATGGGGGGCTGAAGCTTTCTTT
CDR3aa: CATGWGAEAFF
v_gene: TRBV15
abundance: .
d_gene: .
j_gene: TRBJ1-1

CDR3nt: TGTGCCAGCAGCTTGTGGGACCCGAGCTCCTACGAGCAGTACTTC
CDR3aa: CASSLWDPSSYEQYF
v_gene: TRBV7-8
abundance: .
d_gene: .
j_gene: TRBJ2-7

CDR3nt: TGTGCCAGCAGCCCATGGACTAGCGGGAGGGCCGGGGAGCTGTTTTTT
CDR3aa: CASSPWTSGRAGELFF
v_gene: TRBV13
abundance: .
d_gene: TRBD2
j_gene: TRBJ2-2

CDR3nt: TGTGCCAGCAGCCCAGAGCACTGGGGGTCCTACGAGCAGTACTTC
CDR3aa: CASSPEHWGSYEQYF
v_gene: TRBV7-2
abundance: .
d_gene: .
j_gene: TRBJ2-7

CDR3nt: TGCAGCGCCAAGGGACAGCCACCGGGCACAGATACGCAGTATTTT
CDR3aa: CSAKGQPPGTDTQYF
v_gene: TRBV29-1
abundance: .
d_gene: TRBD1
j_gene: TRBJ2-3

CDR3nt: TGTGCCAGCAGTTACTTCGTACCGGGGACCTACGAGCAGTACTTC
CDR3aa: CASSYFVPGTYEQYF
v_gene: TRBV6-5
abundance: .
d_gene: .
j_gene: TRBJ2-7

CDR3nt: TGCGCCAGCAGCTTGGTAACTAGCGGGGAGAATATTGTCTACGAGCAGTACTTC
CDR3aa: CASSLVTSGENIVYEQYF
v_gene: TRBV5-1
abundance: .
d_gene: TRBD2
j_gene: TRBJ2-7

CDR3nt: TGTGCCAGCAGCCAAAGGGGGTCCTATCCGTACTTC
CDR3aa: CASSQRGSYPYF
v_gene: TRBV7-9
abundance: .
d_gene: .
j_gene: TRBJ2-7

CDR3nt: TGTGCCAGCAGGGCCGGGACAGGGTTTTTTGAAAAACTGTTTTTT
CDR3aa: CASRAGTGFFEKLFF
v_gene: TRBV12-3/TRBV12-4
abundance: few
d_gene: TRBD1
j_gene: TRBJ1-4

CDR3nt: TGCAGCGTTGTCCACCTCTACGAGCAGTACTTC
CDR3aa: CSVVHLYEQYF
v_gene: TRBV29-1
abundance: few
d_gene: .
j_gene: TRBJ2-7

CDR3nt: TGTGCCAGCAGCCCGGGACTAGCGGGAGGGCCGGGCAATGAGCAGTTCTTC
CDR3aa: CASSPGLAGGPGNEQFF
v_gene: TRBV3-1
abundance: .
d_gene: TRBD2
j_gene: TRBJ2-1

CDR3nt: TGTGCCAGCAGCCTCCCAGGGTACGGTGAAGCTTTCTTT
CDR3aa: CASSLPGYGEAFF
v_gene: TRBV28
abundance: .
d_gene: .
j_gene: TRBJ1-1

CDR3nt: TGCAGTGCTAGAACTAGCGGGTTTATAGAGACCCAGTACTTC
CDR3aa: CSARTSGFIETQYF
v_gene: TRBV20-1
abundance: .
d_gene: TRBD2
j_gene: TRBJ2-5

CDR3nt: TGCGCCAGCAGACAACAGGGCAACACTGAAGCTTTCTTT
CDR3aa: CASRQQGNTEAFF
v_gene: TRBV5-1
abundance: few
d_gene: .
j_gene: TRBJ1-1

CDR3nt: TGTGCCAGCAGCCAAGCTTATAGCGGGAGGAACGATGAGCAGTTCTTC
CDR3aa: CASSQAYSGRNDEQFF
v_gene: TRBV4-2
abundance: many
d_gene: TRBD2
j_gene: TRBJ2-1

CDR3nt: TGTGCCAGCAGCCTCCCGGCAGGGAACTATGGCTACACCTTC
CDR3aa: CASSLPAGNYGYTF
v_gene: TRBV28
abundance: .
d_gene: .
j_gene: TRBJ1-2

CDR3nt: TGTGCCAGCAGCTCCCCCGAAGGCGCGGTCCCTCCTAACTATGGCTACACCTTC
CDR3aa: CASSSPEGAVPPNYGYTF
v_gene: TRBV11-1
abundance: .
d_gene: .
j_gene: TRBJ1-2

CDR3nt: TGTGCCTGGAAATTGCGGTTGAGCACAGATACGCAGTATTTT
CDR3aa: CAWKLRLSTDTQYF
v_gene: TRBV30
abundance: .
d_gene: .
j_gene: TRBJ2-3

CDR3nt: TGCGCCAGCAGCCAAGAAGGGGGGGGGACCGGGGAGCTGTTTTTT
CDR3aa: CASSQEGGGTGELFF
v_gene: TRBV4-3
abundance: few
d_gene: .
j_gene: TRBJ2-2

CDR3nt: TGTGCCAGCAGCTTCCGCCCCGTATCCAGAGAGACCCAGTACTTC
CDR3aa: CASSFRPVSRETQYF
v_gene: TRBV11-2
abundance: .
d_gene: .
j_gene: TRBJ2-5

CDR3nt: TGTGCCAGCAGCTCAAGACAGGGGTGGCCTAGCCGATTGTTCTACGAGCAGTACTTC
CDR3aa: CASSSRQGWPSRLFYEQYF
v_gene: TRBV11-2
abundance: many
d_gene: TRBD1
j_gene: TRBJ2-7

CDR3nt: TGTGCCAGCAGGGGTGGACAGGGAGCCTATGGCTACACCTTC
CDR3aa: CASRGGQGAYGYTF
v_gene: TRBV6-1
abundance: few
d_gene: TRBD1
j_gene: TRBJ1-2

CDR3nt: TGTGCCAGCAGTTACTCCGTTCGAGGCGGGGATTATGGCTACACCTTC
CDR3aa: CASSYSVRGGDYGYTF
v_gene: TRBV6-2/TRBV6-3
abundance: few
d_gene: .
j_gene: TRBJ1-2

CDR3nt: TGTGCCAGCAGCTTAAGTAGGGACACCGGGGAGCTGTTTTTT
CDR3aa: CASSLSRDTGELFF
v_gene: TRBV7-8
abundance: few
d_gene: .
j_gene: TRBJ2-2

CDR3nt: TGTGCCTGGAGTGTACGAAAGACAGGGGGCCGAGCGGTATACGAGCAGTACTTC
CDR3aa: CAWSVRKTGGRAVYEQYF
v_gene: TRBV30
abundance: .
d_gene: TRBD1
j_gene: TRBJ2-7

CDR3nt: TGTGCCAGCAGCTTACTGGGGGCCGCTAACTATGGCTACACCTTC
CDR3aa: CASSLLGAANYGYTF
v_gene: TRBV7-9
abundance: few
d_gene: .
j_gene: TRBJ1-2

CDR3nt: TGTGCCAGCAGTCCAGGGTTTTCCCTCGGTGAGCAGTTCTTC
CDR3aa: CASSPGFSLGEQFF
v_gene: TRBV25-1
abundance: .
d_gene: .
j_gene: TRBJ2-1